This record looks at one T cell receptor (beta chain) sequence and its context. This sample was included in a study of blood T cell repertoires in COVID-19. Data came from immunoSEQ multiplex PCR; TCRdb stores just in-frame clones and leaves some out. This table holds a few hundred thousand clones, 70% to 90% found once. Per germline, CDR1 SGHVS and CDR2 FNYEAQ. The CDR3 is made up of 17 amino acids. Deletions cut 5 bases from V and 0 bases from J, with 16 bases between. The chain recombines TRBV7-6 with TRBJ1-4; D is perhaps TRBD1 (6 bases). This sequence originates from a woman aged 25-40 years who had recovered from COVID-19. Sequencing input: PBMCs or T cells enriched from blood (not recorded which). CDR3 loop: CASSAARQDPTNEKLFF. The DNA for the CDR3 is TGTGCCAGCAGCGCGGCCCGACAGGACCCAACTAATGAAAAACTGTTTTTT.